Below, 30 T cell receptor beta chains from the same sample are listed, as sequenced in a study of cytomegalovirus exposure and HLA in healthy donors. It was with 60 Vbeta and 13 Jbeta primers that the PCR ran. The method was immunoSEQ multiplex PCR; TCRdb's version includes in-frame clones alone and lacks a portion of them. Of 90,000 to 150,000 clones listed, 65% to 85% are singletons. Sequenced sample: PBMCs. The receptors come from a woman between 35 and 50 years old in good health and CMV-seropositive.

The V and J genes are TRBV7-8 and TRBJ1-5; D remains ambiguous. The CDR3 sequence is 17 residues long. V lost 1 base and J 2 bases, leaving 15 bases between the germline ends. Germline V gene sequence: CDR1 SGHVS, CDR2 FQNEAQ. The CDR3 bases are TGTGCCAGCAGCTTAGGGGTACGGCAGCAGGGCAATCAGCCCCAGCATTTT. It translates to CASSLGVRQQGNQPQHF.

The rearrangement joins TRBV2 to TRBJ1-2; D is unresolved. The germline V and J ends were trimmed by 6 bases and 6 bases, with 17 bases remaining between them. The CDR3 loop spans 14 amino acids. Germline CDR1 SNHLY, CDR2 FYNNEI. CDR3 bases: TGTGCCAGCAGGTCACAACCCTATGCGGATGGCTACACCTTC. Translated: CASRSQPYADGYTF.

This sequence joins TRBV6-5 and TRBJ2-5, with 7 bases that match TRBD1. The CDR3 contains 13 residues. Per the germline V gene, CDR1 is MNHEY and CDR2 is SVGAGI. The V and J ends lost 5 bases and 4 bases, in that order; junction bases with no gene match: 4. CDR3 in amino acids: CASSGSGGETQYF. As DNA, the CDR3 is TGTGCCAGCAGTGGATCAGGGGGAGAGACCCAGTACTTC.

This clone was counted once. The chain joins TRBV2 to TRBJ2-7; D unresolved. Trimming left V 6 bases short and J 1 base short, with 10 bases between. Per germline, CDR1 SNHLY and CDR2 FYNNEI. This CDR3 is 13 amino acids long. CDR3: CASSSGPSYEQYF. The DNA for the CDR3 is TGTGCCAGCAGCAGTGGGCCGTCCTACGAGCAGTACTTC. Together with reference TRBV2 and TRBJ2-7, the CDR3 gives the full variable domain: EPEVTQTPSHQVTQMGQEVILRCVPISNHLYFYWYRQILGQKVEFLVSFYNNEISEKSEIFDDQFSVERPDGSNFTLKIRSTKLEDSAMYFCASSSGPSYEQYFGPGTRLTVT.

The chain combines TRBV28 with TRBJ1-2, with 8 positions matching TRBD1. The CDR3 is 14 residues long. Germline V gene sequence: CDR1 MDHEN, CDR2 SYDVKM. Trimming removed 6 bases from V and 8 bases from J; junction bases left unmatched: 11. The CDR3 sequence: CASRRAGGAGGYTF. In nucleotides, the CDR3 is TGTGCCAGCAGACGAGCAGGGGGCGCGGGGGGCTACACCTTC.

The V gene is TRBV7-2, the J gene TRBJ1-6; no reliable D call. Germline V gives CDR1 SGHTA, CDR2 FQGNSA. The V gene lost 2 bases and the J gene lost 7 bases, with 6 bases spanning the gap. The CDR3 extends over 13 amino acids. This CDR3 reads CASSLQKNSPLHF. The CDR3 DNA follows: TGTGCCAGCAGCTTACAGAAAAATTCACCCCTCCACTTT.

This clone has just a few counts. The V call is TRBV23-1, the J call TRBJ2-7, with D possibly TRBD2 on 6 matching bases. TRBV23-1 is flagged as an ORF with uncertain function. CDR3 length: 13 amino acids. Trimming shortened V by 11 bases and J by 1 base, and 15 bases separated the two germline ends. CDR3 region: CAAGTEDSYEQYF. The CDR3 DNA reads TGCGCCGCCGGGACTGAAGATTCCTACGAGCAGTACTTC.

V and J are TRBV4-3 and TRBJ2-2, with 10 nucleotides matching TRBD2. Germline lookup yields CDR1 LGHNA and CDR2 YSLEER. Trimming cost V 3 bases and J 6 bases; bases outside gene matches: 4. This CDR3 spans 15 amino acids. CDR3 bases: TGCGCCAGCAGCCAGCAAGCGGGGGGGCCCGGGGAGCTGTTTTTT. It encodes CASSQQAGGPGELFF.

The chain combines TRBV9 with TRBJ1-4; D gene ambiguous. CDR3 length: 14 residues. In germline, CDR1 is SGDLS, CDR2 YYNGEE. The V and J ends lost 0 bases and 7 bases respectively, with 10 bases between them. CDR3 sequence: CASSVGLGVEKLFF. CDR3 nucleotide sequence: TGTGCCAGCAGCGTAGGCCTGGGAGTTGAAAAACTGTTTTTT.

The V call is TRBV27, the J call TRBJ2-1; perhaps TRBD2 as D (6 bases). Trimming left V 1 base short and J 4 bases short, with 8 bases between. The CDR3 spans 14 residues. The germline CDR1 and CDR2 sequences are MNHEY and SMNVEV (reference sequence). Here the CDR3 DNA reads TGTGCCAGCAGTTTATTTGGGGGGTACAATGAGCAGTTCTTC. As protein: CASSLFGGYNEQFF.

About this clone itself: The sample carries other DNA sequences with the same CDR3. The chain joins TRBV28 to TRBJ1-5; D unclear. The length of the CDR3 is 13 residues. Germline CDR1 MDHEN, CDR2 SYDVKM. Trimming took off 3 bases at V and 1 base at J, with 4 bases between the two ends. The CDR3 spells CASSFGSNQPQHF. The CDR3, as DNA: TGTGCCAGCAGTTTCGGGAGCAATCAGCCCCAGCATTTT.

This clone was counted a single time. The chain joins TRBV7-9 to TRBJ1-2; 10 nucleotides line up with TRBD1. After removal of 6 bases from V and 1 base from J, the junction contained 5 bases not matched to a gene. Germline lookup yields CDR1 SEHNR and CDR2 FQNEAQ (reference sequence). The CDR3 loop spans 15 amino acids. Here the CDR3 reads CASSFGQGDNYGYTF. The CDR3 DNA reads TGTGCCAGCAGTTTTGGACAGGGGGATAACTATGGCTACACCTTC. The complete variable domain, with remaining parts taken from reference TRBV7-9 and TRBJ1-2, reads DTGVSQNPRHKITKRGQNVTFRCDPISEHNRLYWYRQTLGQGPEFLTYFQNEAQLEKSRLLSDRFSAERPKGSFSTLEIQRTEQGDSAMYLCASSFGQGDNYGYTFGSGTRLTVV.

V gene TRBV25-1 combines with J gene TRBJ1-1; perhaps TRBD1 as D (5 bases). V was clipped by 1 base and J by 11 bases, with 8 bases between them. This CDR3 region has 11 residues. The germline CDR1 and CDR2 sequences are MGHDK and SYGVNS. CDR3 bases: TGTGCCAGCAGTGAATCGGGGGGGGCTTTCTTT. As protein: CASSESGGAFF.

This clone was seen only once. The gene calls are TRBV19 and TRBJ1-2; no clear D gene. Germline CDR1 and CDR2: LNHDA and SQIVND (reference sequence). Trimming removed 10 bases from V and 7 bases from J, with 13 bases in between. CDR3 length equals 11 residues. The CDR3 spells CAIGEVGGYTF. In nucleotides, the CDR3 is TGTGCCATCGGGGAAGTTGGTGGCTACACCTTC.

There are a few counts of this clone. The rearrangement uses TRBV19 and TRBJ2-1, with TRBD1 identical over 10 bases. The CDR3 has 16 amino acids. CDR1 and CDR2 from the germline V gene are LNHDA and SQIVND (reference sequence). The V segment lost 1 base and the J segment 4 bases; nucleotides outside the gene matches: 4. CDR3 sequence: CASSIVDRGRYNEQFF. CDR3 DNA sequence: TGTGCCAGTAGTATAGTAGACAGGGGGCGATACAATGAGCAGTTCTTC.

The chain is built from TRBV6-1 and TRBJ2-1; TRBD1 matches 8 bases. CDR3 size: 16 residues. Per the germline V gene, CDR1 is MNHNS and CDR2 is SASEGT. V lost 4 bases, J lost 5 bases, and 10 bases stayed unmatched. The CDR3 DNA reads TGTGCCAGCAGTGCGTCCGGGACAGGTAGGAACAATGAGCAGTTCTTC. It is translated as CASSASGTGRNNEQFF.

As DNA, the CDR3 is TGTGCCACCAGCACTGAGGACTATAGCAATCAGCCCCAGCATTTT. Its translation is CATSTEDYSNQPQHF. The rearrangement joins TRBV15 to TRBJ1-5, with D unclear. Trimming cost V 4 bases and J 0 bases, with 10 bases left between them. The CDR3 is made up of 15 amino acids. Germline CDR1 reads LNHNV; CDR2 reads YYDKDF (reference sequence).

This clone turned up a few times. The chain combines TRBV7-2 with TRBJ2-1; maybe TRBD1 (5 bases). The ends were cut back, 6 bases at V and 0 bases at J, with 12 bases in the middle. This CDR3 is 15 amino acids long. The germline gives CDR1 SGHTA, CDR2 FQGNSA. The CDR3 DNA reads TGTGCCAGCAGTTCAGGGTCTAGCTCCTACAATGAGCAGTTCTTC. Protein product: CASSSGSSSYNEQFF.

This clone was counted only a few times. The chain links TRBV19 to TRBJ2-4; TRBD1 matches 11 bases. Looked up from germline, CDR1 is LNHDA and CDR2 is SQIVND (reference sequence). The CDR3 is 15 residues long. J gave up 7 bases and V 1 base, and 3 bases lay outside the gene matches. The CDR3 DNA follows: TGTGCCAGTAGTATAGGAGGGGACAGGGGGAACATTCAGTACTTC. Amino acids: CASSIGGDRGNIQYF.

This clone turned up a few times. The chain joins TRBV5-1 to TRBJ2-7; 8 positions agree with TRBD1. Germline trimming cut 0 bases from V and 6 bases from J; bases unmatched to any gene: 11. From germline, CDR1 is SGHRS and CDR2 YFSETQ. CDR3 size: 16 residues. Written as DNA, the CDR3 is TGCGCCAGCAGCTTGGCCCCGGCAGGGGGCTCTCTCGAGCAGTACTTC. Translating gives CASSLAPAGGSLEQYF.

This clone was seen more than once but under ten times. The chain combines TRBV30 with TRBJ1-4; 7 bases map to TRBD1. Trimming cost V 0 bases and J 7 bases; bases outside gene matches: 5. Per germline, CDR1 GTSNPN and CDR2 SVGIG (reference sequence). The CDR3 has 14 residues. The CDR3 protein is CAWSVDRVGEKLFF. CDR3 sequence (DNA): TGTGCCTGGAGTGTAGACAGGGTTGGTGAAAAACTGTTTTTT.

The chain combines TRBV6-5 with TRBJ1-6, with TRBD1 as a possible D gene (5 bases). This CDR3 region has 15 residues. Germline lookup yields CDR1 MNHEY and CDR2 SVGAGI. V was trimmed by 6 bases and J by 9 bases, leaving 18 bases between them. The DNA for the CDR3 is TGTGCCAGCAGCCTTCTAGGACAAGGTGGTTCACCCCTCCACTTT. Translated, it gives CASSLLGQGGSPLHF.

The genes are TRBV19 and TRBJ2-7, with 10 nucleotides matching TRBD1. This CDR3 spans 14 amino acids. Germline CDR1 and CDR2: LNHDA and SQIVND (reference sequence). Germline trimming cut 5 bases from V and 7 bases from J; bases unmatched to any gene: 8. Written as DNA, the CDR3 is TGTGCCAGTAGTTGGAGACAGGGGGCGAGGGAGCAGTACTTC. It codes for CASSWRQGAREQYF.

This chain joins TRBV6-5 and TRBJ1-1; TRBD1 might be the D (6 bases). This CDR3 has 12 amino acids. Trimming cost V 10 bases and J 4 bases, with 13 bases left between them. Germline CDR1 and CDR2: MNHEY and SVGAGI. CDR3 DNA: TGTGCCACCCACAGGGAAAGCACTGAAGCTTTCTTT. Amino acid sequence: CATHRESTEAFF.

The chain employs TRBV2 and TRBJ2-7; 9 positions match TRBD1. CDR1 and CDR2 (germline): SNHLY, FYNNEI. The ends lost 5 bases at V and 3 bases at J; junction bases unmatched: 8. The CDR3 runs 15 residues. The CDR3 region is CASSLTGGIDYEQYF. DNA of the CDR3: TGTGCCAGCAGTTTAACAGGGGGCATCGACTACGAGCAGTACTTC.

The rearrangement uses TRBV5-1 and TRBJ2-6; D gene unclear. The length of the CDR3 is 14 residues. Trimming took off 0 bases at V and 7 bases at J, with 8 bases between the two ends. Per germline, CDR1 SGHRS and CDR2 YFSETQ. The CDR3 here is CASSLDVAANVLTF. In DNA, the CDR3 is TGCGCCAGCAGCTTGGACGTGGCAGCCAACGTCCTGACTTTC. Supplemented by reference TRBV5-1 and TRBJ2-6, the full variable domain reads KAGVTQTPRYLIKTRGQQVTLSCSPISGHRSVSWYQQTPGQGLQFLFEYFSETQRNKGNFPGRFSGRQFSNSRSEMNVSTLELGDSALYLCASSLDVAANVLTFGAGSRLTVL.

The chain employs TRBV4-3 and TRBJ1-1, with D unclear. CDR3 length: 15 amino acids. The V end was cut by 1 base, the J end by 5 bases, with 14 bases between. From germline, CDR1 is LGHNA and CDR2 YSLEER. The chain's CDR3 is CASSQVTVGGTEAFF. The CDR3, as DNA: TGCGCCAGCAGCCAAGTTACAGTCGGTGGGACTGAAGCTTTCTTT.

This chain joins TRBV27 and TRBJ1-5; tentative D call: TRBD1 (5 bases). The CDR3 sequence is 13 residues long. V lost 6 bases to trimming and J lost 5 bases, with 11 bases between them. Germline-derived CDR1 and CDR2 are MNHEY and SMNVEV (reference sequence). The CDR3 nucleotides read TGTGCCAGCAGCGAAATCAGGGATCAGCCCCAGCATTTT. This translates into CASSEIRDQPQHF.

The J gene is TRBJ2-3, the V gene TRBV2, with TRBD2 as a possible D gene (6 bases). This CDR3 has 16 residues. Germline assignment: CDR1 SNHLY and CDR2 FYNNEI. V shed 5 bases and J shed 1 base, with 16 bases lying between them. This chain's CDR3 is CASSYPGTEGTDTQYF. Written as DNA, the CDR3 is TGTGCCAGCAGTTACCCCGGGACTGAGGGCACAGATACGCAGTATTTT.

Remarks on this clone: Other DNA sequences in this sample translate to the same CDR3. The chain joins TRBV18 to TRBJ1-5; 10 positions match TRBD1. Germline loops: CDR1 KGHSH, CDR2 LQKENI. This CDR3 contains 14 residues. V dropped 3 bases and J dropped 5; count of bases not matched to a gene: 1. The CDR3 loop is CASSPGTGDQPQHF. For the CDR3, the DNA is TGTGCCAGCTCACCCGGGACAGGGGATCAGCCCCAGCATTTT.